This TCR beta chain was documented in a study of blood T cell repertoires in COVID-19 (dated by TCRdb to 2018 to 2021). Study-wide context: The collaborator samples originated in the United States, Italy and Spain and spanned the acute and convalescent phases of COVID-19. The samples were drawn from two sources: the first 160 participants of the ongoing ImmuneRACE study, and some 1,300 subjects contributed by 6 global collaborators. Where available, HLA class I and class II types were taken from metadata supplied by the sample provider and were not determined by assay-based typing. The sample metadata nearly always contained a de-identified subject ID, COVID-19 status, age in years and sex. The repertoires were released in a freely available public database meant as a resource for research on the immune response to SARS-CoV-2. Deeply sampled blood TCRbeta repertoires from subjects exposed to, actively infected with, or recovered from COVID-19 were included in the dataset. The material from the prospective study consisted of cDNA or gDNA derived from T cells, B-cell-depleted T cells, or PBMCs. General findings and caveats noted by the study authors: The amount of clinical and demographic metadata varied by source and participant and was provided uncurated.

Reading from cysteine to phenylalanine, the CDR3 counts 15 amino acids. The DNA shown is the 45-base CDR3, in frame from base 1. CDR1 MNHEY and CDR2 SMNVEV are derived from the germline V gene (reference sequence). For this chain, trimming is 6 bases at the V end and 2 bases at the J end, and the number of junction bases without a gene match is 3. TCRbeta CDR3 regions were amplified from genomic DNA using the immunoSEQ Assay, a bias-controlled multiplex PCR. Under the source paper's analysis protocol: Nucleated cell counts per sample were estimated from amplification of reference gene primers within the assay. Sequence reads were collapsed and filtered to measure the absolute abundance of every unique TCRbeta CDR3 rearrangement. For each sample, productive Simpson clonality was calculated as the square root of Simpson's diversity index over productive rearrangements. The source is immuneACCESS, and TCRdb retained only in-frame sequences with V and J called. Part of the clones is not carried over; for the studies checked, unresolved V genes explain less than half of this, and the remainder is unexplained. Clone size and V and J calls were adopted from that table, with D and trimming inferred from the DNA. The sample yields 110,000 or so clones; around nine tenths were counted once. The ten largest make up less than 8.5% of the sample.

As for this clone: Its antigen is currently not known. Base quality data are lacking; no much larger clone is found one base away.

Another Seattle source contributed samples from volunteer blood donors who had recovered from COVID-19. Whole blood was collected in K2EDTA tubes by collaborating institutions according to the institutions' own protocols. For TCRbeta analysis, collaborators shipped samples as frozen whole blood, isolated PBMCs, or DNA extracted from either of those sample types. Recombination joined TRBV27 with TRBJ2-1, with 11 central nucleotides matching TRBD2. The sequencing input was peripheral blood. The receptor was derived from a woman in her 70s who had recovered from COVID-19. The CDR3 protein sequence reads: CASRLLAGAYNEQFF. Read as DNA, the sequence is TGTGCCAGCAGATTACTAGCGGGGGCCTACAATGAGCAGTTCTTC.